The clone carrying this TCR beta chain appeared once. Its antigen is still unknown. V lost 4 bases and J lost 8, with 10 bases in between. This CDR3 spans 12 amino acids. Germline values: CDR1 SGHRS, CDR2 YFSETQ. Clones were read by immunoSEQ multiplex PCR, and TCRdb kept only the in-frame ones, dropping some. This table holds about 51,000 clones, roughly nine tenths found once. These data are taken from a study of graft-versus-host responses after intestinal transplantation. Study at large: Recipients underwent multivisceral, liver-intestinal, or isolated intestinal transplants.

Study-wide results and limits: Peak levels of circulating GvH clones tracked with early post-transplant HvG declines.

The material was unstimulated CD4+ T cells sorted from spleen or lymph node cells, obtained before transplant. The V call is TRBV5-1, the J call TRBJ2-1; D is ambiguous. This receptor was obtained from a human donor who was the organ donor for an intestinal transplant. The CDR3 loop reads CASSLMQDEQFF. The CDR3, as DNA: TGCGCCAGCAGCCTAATGCAGGATGAGCAGTTCTTC.